This TCR beta chain was found in a study of blood T cell repertoires in COVID-19. Study in general: The United States, Italy and Spain provided the acute and convalescent COVID-19 samples. T cells, B-cell-depleted T cells, or PBMCs provided the cDNA or gDNA that served as material.

The CDR3 has 15 amino acids. Germline-derived CDR1 and CDR2 are SGHKS and YYEKEE (reference sequence). Trimming left V 1 base short and J 2 bases short, with 9 bases between. Authors' analysis steps: Researchers report that nucleated cell counts were estimated from reference gene primer amplification. Using immunoSEQ multiplex PCR, the repertoire was profiled, and TCRdb retains in-frame clones only, with some absent. V and J calls and clone size come straight from that table; D and trimming were deduced from the DNA. This table has under 250,000 clones, over 80% appearing once. This TCR was recovered from an older woman with active or convalescent COVID-19. Specimen: peripheral blood. The chain uses TRBV5-5 and TRBJ2-2; perhaps TRBD1 as D (5 bases). This CDR3 is CASSLWGENTGELFF. DNA of the CDR3: TGTGCCAGCAGCTTGTGGGGCGAAAACACCGGGGAGCTGTTTTTT.